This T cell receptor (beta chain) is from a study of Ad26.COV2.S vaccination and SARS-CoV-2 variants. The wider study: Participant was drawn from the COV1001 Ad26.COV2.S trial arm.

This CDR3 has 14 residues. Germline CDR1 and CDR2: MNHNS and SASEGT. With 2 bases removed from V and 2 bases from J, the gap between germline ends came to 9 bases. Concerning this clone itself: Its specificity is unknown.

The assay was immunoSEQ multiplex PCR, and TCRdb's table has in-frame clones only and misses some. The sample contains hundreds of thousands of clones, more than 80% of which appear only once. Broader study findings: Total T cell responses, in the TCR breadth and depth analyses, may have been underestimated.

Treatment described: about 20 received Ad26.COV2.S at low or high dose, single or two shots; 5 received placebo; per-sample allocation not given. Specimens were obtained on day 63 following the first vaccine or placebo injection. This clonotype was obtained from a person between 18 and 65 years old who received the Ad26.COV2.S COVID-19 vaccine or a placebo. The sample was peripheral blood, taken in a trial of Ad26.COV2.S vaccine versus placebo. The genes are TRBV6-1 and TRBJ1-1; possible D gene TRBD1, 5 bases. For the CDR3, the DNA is TGTGCCAGCAGTGAACTTTGGACAAACACTGAAGCTTTCTTT. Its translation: CASSELWTNTEAFF.